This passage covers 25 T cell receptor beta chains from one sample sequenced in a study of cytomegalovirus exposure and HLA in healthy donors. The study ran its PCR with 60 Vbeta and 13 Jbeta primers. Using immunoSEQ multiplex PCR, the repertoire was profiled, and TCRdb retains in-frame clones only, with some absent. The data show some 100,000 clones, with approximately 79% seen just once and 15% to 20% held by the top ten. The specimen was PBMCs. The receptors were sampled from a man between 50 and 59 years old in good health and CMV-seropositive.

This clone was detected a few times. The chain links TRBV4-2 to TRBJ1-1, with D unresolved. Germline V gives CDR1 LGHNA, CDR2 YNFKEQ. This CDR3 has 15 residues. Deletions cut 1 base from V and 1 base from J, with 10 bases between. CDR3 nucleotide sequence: TGTGCCAGCAGCCAAGGCAAGGGAGAGAACACTGAAGCTTTCTTT. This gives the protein CASSQGKGENTEAFF.

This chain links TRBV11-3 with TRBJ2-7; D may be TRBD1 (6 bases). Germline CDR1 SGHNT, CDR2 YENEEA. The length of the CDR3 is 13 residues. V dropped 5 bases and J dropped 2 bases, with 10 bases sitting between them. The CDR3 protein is CASSARDTYEQYF. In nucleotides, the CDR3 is TGTGCCAGCAGCGCCAGGGACACCTACGAGCAGTACTTC.

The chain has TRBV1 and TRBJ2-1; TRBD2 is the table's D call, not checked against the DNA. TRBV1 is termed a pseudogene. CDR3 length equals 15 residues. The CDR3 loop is CTSSQEGTFGDEQFF. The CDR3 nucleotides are TGCACCAGCAGCCAAGAGGGGACTTTCGGCGATGAGCAGTTCTTC.

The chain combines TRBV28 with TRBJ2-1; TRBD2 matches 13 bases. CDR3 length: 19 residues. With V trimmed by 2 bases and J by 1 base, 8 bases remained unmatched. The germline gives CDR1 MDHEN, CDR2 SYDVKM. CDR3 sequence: CASSLNPTSGRVSYNEQFF. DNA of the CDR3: TGTGCCAGCAGTTTAAACCCTACTAGCGGGAGGGTATCCTACAATGAGCAGTTCTTC.

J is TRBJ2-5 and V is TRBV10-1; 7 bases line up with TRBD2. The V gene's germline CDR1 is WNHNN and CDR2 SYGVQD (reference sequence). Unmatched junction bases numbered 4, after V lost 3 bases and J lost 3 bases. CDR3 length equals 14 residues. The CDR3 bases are TGCGCCAGCAGTGAAAGCCTAGCGGAAGAGACCCAGTACTTC. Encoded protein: CASSESLAEETQYF.

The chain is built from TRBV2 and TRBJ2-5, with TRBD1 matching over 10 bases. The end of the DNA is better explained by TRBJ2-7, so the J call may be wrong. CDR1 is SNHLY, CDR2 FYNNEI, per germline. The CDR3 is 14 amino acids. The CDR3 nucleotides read TGTGCCGGAGTGACAGGGGGCGCCCGTTACGAGCAGTACTTC. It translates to CAGVTGGARYEQYF.

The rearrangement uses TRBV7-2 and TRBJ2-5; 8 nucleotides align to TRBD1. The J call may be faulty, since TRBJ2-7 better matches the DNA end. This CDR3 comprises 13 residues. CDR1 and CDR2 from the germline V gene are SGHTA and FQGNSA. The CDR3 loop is CASSPGQGYEQYF. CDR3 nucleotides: TGTGCCAGCAGCCCTGGACAGGGCTACGAGCAGTACTTC.

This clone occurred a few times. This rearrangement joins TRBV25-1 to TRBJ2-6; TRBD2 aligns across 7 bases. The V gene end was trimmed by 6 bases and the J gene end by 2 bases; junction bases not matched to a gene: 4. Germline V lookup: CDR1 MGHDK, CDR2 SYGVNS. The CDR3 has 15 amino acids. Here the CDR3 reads CASSWGRAGANVLTF. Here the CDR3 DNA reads TGTGCCAGCAGCTGGGGGAGGGCTGGGGCCAACGTCCTGACTTTC.

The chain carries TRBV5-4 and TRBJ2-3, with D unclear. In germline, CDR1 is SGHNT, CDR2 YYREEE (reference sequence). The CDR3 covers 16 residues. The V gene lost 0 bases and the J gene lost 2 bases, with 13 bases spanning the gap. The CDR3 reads CASSLGLEANTDTQYF. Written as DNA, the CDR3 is TGTGCCAGCAGCTTGGGCCTAGAAGCGAACACAGATACGCAGTATTTT.

The CDR3 loop is CASSLRSSGRLEDTQYF. Here the CDR3 DNA reads TGCGCCAGCAGCTTACGCTCTAGCGGGAGGTTAGAAGATACGCAGTATTTT. The V call is TRBV5-1, the J call TRBJ2-3, with 11 bases lining up with TRBD2. Germline trimming cut 2 bases from V and 5 bases from J; bases unmatched to any gene: 10. The CDR3 sequence is 17 residues long. Germline V lookup: CDR1 SGHRS, CDR2 YFSETQ.

This chain's CDR3 is CASNGDYGYTF. The CDR3 coding sequence is TGCGCCAGCAACGGAGACTATGGCTACACCTTC. This chain uses TRBV5-1 with TRBJ1-2; no definite D call. The CDR3 sequence is 11 residues long. Germline CDR1 reads SGHRS; CDR2 reads YFSETQ. V shed 6 bases and J shed 3 bases, with 6 bases lying between them.

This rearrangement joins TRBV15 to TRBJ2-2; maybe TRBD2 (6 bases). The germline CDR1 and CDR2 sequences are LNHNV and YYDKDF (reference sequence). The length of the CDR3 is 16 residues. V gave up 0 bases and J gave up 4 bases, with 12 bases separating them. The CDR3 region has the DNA TGTGCCACCAGCAGAGATCTTGGAGGGGTCACCGGGGAGCTGTTTTTT. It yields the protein CATSRDLGGVTGELFF.

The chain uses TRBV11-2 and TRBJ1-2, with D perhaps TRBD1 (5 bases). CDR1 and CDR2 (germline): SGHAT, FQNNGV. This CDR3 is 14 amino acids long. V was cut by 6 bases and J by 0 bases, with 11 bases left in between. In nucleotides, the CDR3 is TGTGCCAGCAGGTCAGGGCCTGCTAACTATGGCTACACCTTC. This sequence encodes CASRSGPANYGYTF.

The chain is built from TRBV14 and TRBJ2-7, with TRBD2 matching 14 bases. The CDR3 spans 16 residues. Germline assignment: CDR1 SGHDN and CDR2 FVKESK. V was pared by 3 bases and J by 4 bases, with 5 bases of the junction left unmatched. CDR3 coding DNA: TGTGCCAGCAGCCAGGTGACTAGCGGGGGGGCTTACGAGCAGTACTTC. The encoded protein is CASSQVTSGGAYEQYF.

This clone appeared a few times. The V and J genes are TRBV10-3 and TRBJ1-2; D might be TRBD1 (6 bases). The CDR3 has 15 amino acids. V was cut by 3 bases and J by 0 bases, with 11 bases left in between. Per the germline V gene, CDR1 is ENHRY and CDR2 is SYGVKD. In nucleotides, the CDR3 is TGTGCCATCAGTGATACAGGGCTATCTAACTATGGCTACACCTTC. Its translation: CAISDTGLSNYGYTF.

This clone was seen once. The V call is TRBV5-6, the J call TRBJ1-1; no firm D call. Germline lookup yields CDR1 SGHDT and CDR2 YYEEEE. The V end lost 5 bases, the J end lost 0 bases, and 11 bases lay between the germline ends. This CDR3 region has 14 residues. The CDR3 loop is CASSRPLMNTEAFF. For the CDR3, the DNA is TGTGCCAGCAGTCGCCCCCTAATGAACACTGAAGCTTTCTTT.

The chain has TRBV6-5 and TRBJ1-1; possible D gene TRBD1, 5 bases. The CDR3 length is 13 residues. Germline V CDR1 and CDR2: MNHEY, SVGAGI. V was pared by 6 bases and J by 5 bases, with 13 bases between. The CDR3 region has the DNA TGTGCCAGCAGCACTACCCCAGGGACTGAAGCTTTCTTT. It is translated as CASSTTPGTEAFF.

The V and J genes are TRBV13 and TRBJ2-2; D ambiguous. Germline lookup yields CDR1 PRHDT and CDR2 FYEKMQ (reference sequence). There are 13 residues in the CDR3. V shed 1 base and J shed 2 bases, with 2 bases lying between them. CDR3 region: CASSLVNTGELFF. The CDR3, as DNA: TGTGCCAGCAGCTTAGTAAACACCGGGGAGCTGTTTTTT. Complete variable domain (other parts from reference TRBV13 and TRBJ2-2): AAGVIQSPRHLIKEKRETATLKCYPIPRHDTVYWYQQGPGQDPQFLISFYEKMQSDKGSIPDRFSAQQFSDYHSELNMSSLELGDSALYFCASSLVNTGELFFGEGSRLTVL.

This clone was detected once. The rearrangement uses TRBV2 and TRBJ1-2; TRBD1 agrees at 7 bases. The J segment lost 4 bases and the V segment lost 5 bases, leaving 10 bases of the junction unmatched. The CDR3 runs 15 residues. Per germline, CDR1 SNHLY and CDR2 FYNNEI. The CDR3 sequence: CASSSTGQMFYGYTF. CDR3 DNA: TGTGCCAGCAGTTCCACGGGACAGATGTTCTATGGCTACACCTTC. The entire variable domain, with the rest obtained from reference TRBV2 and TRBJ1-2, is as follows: EPEVTQTPSHQVTQMGQEVILRCVPISNHLYFYWYRQILGQKVEFLVSFYNNEISEKSEIFDDQFSVERPDGSNFTLKIRSTKLEDSAMYFCASSSTGQMFYGYTFGSGTRLTVV.

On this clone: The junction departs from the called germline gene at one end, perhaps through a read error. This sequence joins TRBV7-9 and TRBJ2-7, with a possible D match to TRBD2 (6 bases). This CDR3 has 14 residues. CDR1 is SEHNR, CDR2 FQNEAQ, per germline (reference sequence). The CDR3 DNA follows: TGTTCCAGCAGCCCCCGTGGGGGGACCTACGAGCAGTACTTC. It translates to CSSSPRGGTYEQYF.

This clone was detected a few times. The CDR3 protein is CSVSTGTPWNTGELFF. The DNA of the CDR3 is TGCAGCGTTTCTACAGGGACCCCATGGAACACCGGGGAGCTGTTTTTT. This chain uses TRBV29-1 with TRBJ2-2, with D maybe TRBD1 (6 bases). This CDR3 is built from 16 residues. The ends were cut back, 5 bases at V and 1 base at J, with 17 bases in the middle. The germline gives CDR1 SQVTM, CDR2 ANQGSEA.

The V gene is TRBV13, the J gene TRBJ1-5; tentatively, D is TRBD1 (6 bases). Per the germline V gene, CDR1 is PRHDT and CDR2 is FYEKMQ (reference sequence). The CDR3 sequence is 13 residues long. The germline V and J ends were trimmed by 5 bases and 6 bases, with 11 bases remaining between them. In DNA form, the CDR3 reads TGTGCCAGCAGCCAGGGGAAGGGTCAGCCCCAGCATTTT. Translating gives CASSQGKGQPQHF.

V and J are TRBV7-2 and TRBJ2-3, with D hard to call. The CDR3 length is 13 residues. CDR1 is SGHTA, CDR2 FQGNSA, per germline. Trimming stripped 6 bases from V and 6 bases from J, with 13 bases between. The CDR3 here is CASRAKWWDTQYF. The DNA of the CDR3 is TGTGCCAGCAGGGCCAAATGGTGGGATACGCAGTATTTT.

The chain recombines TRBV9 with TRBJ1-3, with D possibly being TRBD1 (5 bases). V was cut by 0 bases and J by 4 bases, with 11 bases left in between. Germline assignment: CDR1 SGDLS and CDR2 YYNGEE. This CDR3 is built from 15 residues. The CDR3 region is CASSVAGLPGNTIYF. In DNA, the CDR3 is TGTGCCAGCAGCGTAGCAGGGCTCCCCGGAAACACCATATATTTT.

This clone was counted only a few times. The CDR3 is CASSLTPDREYEQYF. CDR3 nucleotide sequence: TGCGCCAGCAGCTTAACCCCGGACAGGGAGTACGAGCAGTACTTC. This chain uses TRBV5-1 with TRBJ2-7, with TRBD1 identical over 8 bases. After removal of 2 bases from V and 4 bases from J, the junction contained 8 bases not matched to a gene. Germline values: CDR1 SGHRS, CDR2 YFSETQ. The CDR3 consists of 15 residues.